This entry is about one T cell receptor (beta chain). How the authors handled the data: Counts of nucleated cells, estimated from reference gene primer amplification, were obtained. The method was immunoSEQ multiplex PCR; TCRdb's version includes in-frame clones alone and lacks a portion of them. V and J calls and clone size are those listed in that table; D and trimming were worked out from the DNA. Here the sample spans over 60,000 clones, approximately 80% being singletons. These data belong to a study of blood T cell repertoires in COVID-19. This clonotype originated in a man older than 75 with active or convalescent COVID-19. The material sequenced was peripheral blood.

The CDR3: CAISVVDLEKQFF. In DNA form, the CDR3 reads TGTGCCATCAGTGTGGTAGATTTAGAGAAGCAGTTCTTC. The chain employs TRBV10-3 and TRBJ2-1, with D hard to call. CDR3 length: 13 residues. CDR1 ENHRY and CDR2 SYGVKD come from the germline V gene. Between the trimmed V and J ends, which lost 4 bases and 11 bases, there was a span of 15 bases.